This passage covers 15 T cell receptor beta chains from one sample sequenced in a study of T cell repertoires in cytomegalovirus infection. TCRdb recomputed calls from the reads with MiXCR, one row per CDR3 protein. This table has around 450,000 distinct CDR3 sequences, approximately 31% appearing once. Material for sequencing was PBMCs. These receptors were collected from a human donor in good health (CMV status not recorded). Some clones in this sample may be carry-over from other donors' samples.

This clonotype was seen repeatedly, ten times or more. For the CDR3, the DNA is TGTGCCAGCATCTCTGCCCCCAGCCCTAGGGGCGACGAGCAGTACTTC. Its protein product is CASISAPSPRGDEQYF. The chain joins TRBV6-1 to TRBJ2-7, with D perhaps matching TRBD1 (5 bases). In germline, CDR1 is MNHNS, CDR2 SASEGT. V dropped 7 bases and J dropped 5 bases, with 24 bases sitting between them. The CDR3 is made up of 16 amino acids.

This clonotype was found a few times. The chain has TRBV10-1 and TRBJ1-1, with D maybe TRBD1 (5 bases). The CDR3 consists of 14 residues. From germline, CDR1 is WNHNN and CDR2 SYGVQD (reference sequence). V lost 0 bases, J lost 1 base, and 6 bases lay in between. DNA for the CDR3: TGCGCCAGCAGTGAGTCGGGGCCGAACACTGAAGCTTTCTTT. Its protein is CASSESGPNTEAFF.

At least ten counts were recorded for this clonotype. This chain uses TRBV7-6 with TRBJ2-3, with TRBD2 matching over 12 bases. Germline V gives CDR1 SGHVS, CDR2 FNYEAQ. CDR3 length: 22 residues. Trimming took 4 bases from V and 2 from J; bases not matched to a gene: 22. This CDR3 reads CASSSHPPSELAGGRDTDTQYF. CDR3 coding DNA: TGTGCCAGCAGCTCGCACCCCCCGTCGGAGCTAGCGGGGGGGCGGGACACAGATACGCAGTATTTT.

The J gene is TRBJ2-7, the V gene TRBV11-2; 8 bases match TRBD1. Germline V gives CDR1 SGHAT, CDR2 FQNNGV. Trimming cost V 5 bases and J 5 bases; bases outside gene matches: 8. The CDR3 loop spans 14 amino acids. The CDR3 sequence: CASSLDRGVHEQYF. The CDR3 DNA reads TGTGCCAGCAGCCTCGACAGGGGTGTCCACGAGCAGTACTTC.

The V and J genes are TRBV29-1 and TRBJ2-2; 7 bases fit TRBD1. With V trimmed by 6 bases and J by 1 base, 5 bases remained unmatched. CDR1 and CDR2 from the germline V gene are SQVTM and ANQGSEA. The CDR3 extends over 14 amino acids. The CDR3 here is CSVKDRRNTGELFF. The CDR3, as DNA: TGCAGCGTAAAGGACAGGAGGAACACCGGGGAGCTGTTTTTT.

This clonotype turned up a few times. The chain recombines TRBV12-3 or TRBV12-4 with TRBJ2-7; 7 bases map to TRBD1. This CDR3 region has 14 residues. The V and J ends lost 6 bases and 5 bases, in that order; junction bases with no gene match: 10. The CDR3 is CASSPSRGGHEQYF. In DNA, the CDR3 is TGTGCCAGCAGCCCGTCGCGAGGGGGCCACGAGCAGTACTTC.

CDR3 amino acids: CASSSAGQGRNTIYF. The CDR3 bases are TGTGCCAGCAGCTCCGCGGGACAGGGGAGAAACACCATATATTTT. The chain carries TRBV7-2 and TRBJ1-3; TRBD1 matches at 10 bases. J gave up 5 bases and V 4 bases, and 5 bases lay outside the gene matches. CDR3 size: 15 residues. Germline V CDR1 and CDR2: SGHTA, FQGNSA.

Worth noting for this clonotype: Since a much larger clone is just one base distant, this may be a read error. This sequence joins TRBV28 and TRBJ1-3, with D possibly matching TRBD1 (6 bases). The CDR3 extends over 14 amino acids. CDR1 and CDR2 from the germline V gene are MDHEN and SYDVKM. The CDR3 is CAGSPTGLGNTIYF. DNA for the CDR3: TGTGCCGGCAGTCCAACAGGGTTAGGAAACACCATATATTTT.

The J gene is TRBJ2-7, the V gene TRBV5-4; D gene uncertain. The germline V gene has CDR1 SGHNT and CDR2 YYREEE (reference sequence). This CDR3 spans 14 amino acids. V was clipped by 1 base and J by 5 bases, with 13 bases between them. CDR3 protein: CASSLREVANEQYF. The CDR3 nucleotides read TGTGCCAGCAGCTTGAGAGAGGTGGCTAACGAGCAGTACTTC. The full variable domain, its missing parts supplied by reference TRBV5-4 and TRBJ2-7, is ETGVTQSPTHLIKTRGQQVTLRCSSQSGHNTVSWYQQALGQGPQFIFQYYREEENGRGNFPPRFSGLQFPNYSSELNVNALELDDSALYLCASSLREVANEQYFGPGTRLTVT.

This chain joins TRBV7-6 and TRBJ2-5; possible D gene TRBD2, 6 bases. This CDR3 region has 20 residues. Trimming took 5 bases from V and 5 from J, leaving 33 bases between them. The germline CDR1 and CDR2 sequences are SGHVS and FNYEAQ. CDR3 residues: CASSGAPSRLEPGQWETQYF. The CDR3 nucleotides are TGTGCCAGCAGCGGGGCTCCGTCTCGACTAGAGCCGGGCCAATGGGAGACCCAGTACTTC.

The rearrangement joins TRBV6-2 or TRBV6-3 to TRBJ1-2; 10 bases agree with TRBD1. The CDR3 loop spans 15 amino acids. Trimming took 4 bases from V and 6 from J; bases not matched to a gene: 8. The germline V gene encodes CDR1 MNHEY and CDR2 SVGEGT. The CDR3 here is CASSSRPGQGNGYTF. CDR3 nucleotide sequence: TGTGCCAGCAGTTCAAGACCGGGACAGGGGAATGGCTACACCTTC.

The gene calls are TRBV7-2 and TRBJ2-5; D could derive from TRBD1 or TRBD2 (6 bases each). Trimming removed 6 bases from V and 4 bases from J, with 24 bases in between. The CDR3 is made up of 17 amino acids. Germline V gene sequence: CDR1 SGHTA, CDR2 FQGNSA. The CDR3 reads CASREGGGPNDPETQYF. CDR3 in DNA: TGTGCCAGCAGGGAAGGGGGAGGACCAAACGATCCAGAGACCCAGTACTTC.

V gene TRBV24-1 combines with J gene TRBJ2-3; D remains ambiguous. Germline CDR1 KGHDR, CDR2 SFDVKD. The CDR3 is 13 residues long. The ends were cut back, 1 base at V and 6 bases at J, with 7 bases in the middle. CDR3 protein: CATSDLSRDTQYF. The CDR3 region has the DNA TGTGCCACCAGTGATTTAAGCCGGGATACGCAGTATTTT.

The chain is built from TRBV4-1 and TRBJ1-3, with a weak D call TRBD1 (5 bases). This CDR3 has 17 residues. Per germline, CDR1 MGHRA and CDR2 YSYEKL. V was shortened by 2 bases and J by 1 base, with 15 bases between the two germline ends. CDR3 DNA: TGCGCCAGCAGCCAACCCGCCCGTAGGGGATCTGGAAACACCATATATTTT. Translating it yields CASSQPARRGSGNTIYF.

In its sample, this clonotype was seen a few times. Its ends do not fully match the called genes, so a read error is possible. The chain recombines TRBV4-1 with TRBJ1-6, with D possibly matching TRBD1 (6 bases). Looked up from germline, CDR1 is MGHRA and CDR2 is YSYEKL. This CDR3 contains 14 residues. The CDR3 protein is CASSQAGGASPLHF. CDR3 coding DNA: TGTGCCAGCAGCCAAGCTGGGGGCGCTTCACCCCTCCACTTT.